These 8 T cell receptor beta chains originate from one sample sequenced in a study of somatic mutations in cytotoxic T cells in rheumatoid arthritis. The method was immunoSEQ multiplex PCR; TCRdb's version includes in-frame clones alone and lacks a portion of them. The sample yields about 23,000 clones, approximately 80% seen once. What was sequenced was CD8+ T cells sorted from blood. These receptors were obtained from an adult with rheumatoid arthritis.

The rearrangement links TRBV2 to TRBJ1-4; D perhaps matches TRBD1 (5 bases). The CDR3 spans 14 residues. The germline V and J ends were trimmed by 3 bases and 8 bases, with 13 bases remaining between them. Germline V gene lookup returns CDR1 SNHLY and CDR2 FYNNEI. The CDR3 spells CASSDEGDGEKLFF. CDR3 DNA sequence: TGTGCCAGCAGTGATGAAGGGGACGGAGAAAAACTGTTTTTT.

The V and J genes are TRBV27 and TRBJ1-5, with a weak D call TRBD1 (6 bases). Germline V CDR1 and CDR2: MNHEY, SMNVEV (reference sequence). The CDR3 consists of 15 residues. V was pared by 5 bases and J by 6 bases, with 17 bases between. CDR3 sequence: CASSPSGGGGQPQHF. The CDR3 DNA follows: TGTGCCAGCAGTCCATCGGGGGGAGGGGGTCAGCCCCAGCATTTT.

By proportion, this clone is medium-sized (0.01 to 0.1%). This chain joins TRBV29-1 and TRBJ1-1, with D maybe TRBD1 (5 bases). V was trimmed by 5 bases and J by 5 bases, leaving 15 bases between them. This CDR3 region has 13 residues. Looked up from germline, CDR1 is SQVTM and CDR2 is ANQGSEA. This CDR3 is CSVNRGGRTEAFF. Written as DNA, the CDR3 is TGCAGCGTTAACCGGGGGGGTAGGACTGAAGCTTTCTTT.

The V gene is TRBV7-9, the J gene TRBJ1-4; 8 nucleotides align to TRBD1. CDR1 is SEHNR, CDR2 FQNEAQ, per germline (reference sequence). The CDR3 spans 16 residues. The V segment lost 4 bases and the J segment 8 bases; nucleotides outside the gene matches: 12. As DNA, the CDR3 is TGTGCCAGCAGCTCCCTGTCCCAGGGGGCGCGGGAAAAACTGTTTTTT. Translation gives CASSSLSQGAREKLFF.

This clone was recorded once. The rearrangement joins TRBV25-1 to TRBJ2-3; 7 nucleotides agree with TRBD2. CDR3 length: 17 amino acids. The J segment lost 4 bases and the V segment lost 1 base, leaving 11 bases of the junction unmatched. CDR1 MGHDK and CDR2 SYGVNS come from the germline V gene. The CDR3 bases are TGTGCCAGCAGTGAATCTGGGCGGACTAGTGGGCCAGATACGCAGTATTTT. Protein product: CASSESGRTSGPDTQYF.

V usage is TRBV6-5 and J usage is TRBJ1-2; a weak D match, TRBD1 (5 bases). V was pared by 4 bases and J by 2 bases, with 8 bases between. CDR3 length: 13 amino acids. In germline, CDR1 is MNHEY, CDR2 SVGAGI. The CDR3 loop is CASSWQGNYGYTF. The CDR3, as DNA: TGTGCCAGCAGTTGGCAGGGAAACTATGGCTACACCTTC.

The gene calls are TRBV4-2 and TRBJ2-5, with 7 bases matching TRBD2. The better agreement between TRBJ2-7 and the DNA end casts doubt on the J call. This CDR3 is 14 amino acids long. The germline CDR1 and CDR2 sequences are LGHNA and YNFKEQ. The CDR3 protein is CASSPSGNSYEQYF. Here the CDR3 DNA reads TGTGCCAGCAGCCCGAGCGGGAACTCCTACGAGCAGTACTTC.

In DNA, the CDR3 is TGTGCCAGCAGTTTTGTTAGGGAACCAAGCGGGGGGCCCTTAGGCAATGAGCAGTTCTTC. This translates into CASSFVREPSGGPLGNEQFF. The chain carries TRBV27 and TRBJ2-1, with 9 bases matching TRBD2. In germline, CDR1 is MNHEY, CDR2 SMNVEV (reference sequence). The V and J ends lost 3 bases and 6 bases, in that order; junction bases with no gene match: 21. CDR3 length equals 20 residues.